Listed below are T cell receptor beta chains from one sample, sequenced in a study of blood T cell repertoires in COVID-19. Libraries were prepared by immunoSEQ multiplex PCR; TCRdb keeps only in-frame clonotypes and omits some of them. The sample comprises 150,000 to 200,000 clones, around 81% of which are singletons, and about 11% rests with the top ten. The sample taken for sequencing was peripheral blood. The receptors were gathered from a man in his sixties with active or convalescent COVID-19. Each CDR3 is given with its conserved first and last residue. D genes are given only for firm matches. Size is stated for part of the rows, as once, few or many counts, or as a class when the clone is expanded.

>TRBJ1-6|-|TRBV27|few
TGTGCCAGCAGTTTTGAGGGGGCCTATAATTCACCCCTCCACTTT
CASSFEGAYNSPLHF
>TRBJ1-1|-|TRBV9|-
TGTGCCAGCAGCGTAGGGAGGGTGACCACTGAAGCTTTCTTT
CASSVGRVTTEAFF
>TRBJ1-2|TRBD1|TRBV3-1/TRBV3-2|-
TGTGCCAGCAGCCAACCCGGGACAGGGGGCAGTAGTGGCTACACCTTC
CASSQPGTGGSSGYTF
>TRBJ2-1|TRBD2|TRBV25-1|once
TGTGCCAGCGGGGCGGGACTAGCCTCCAATGAGCAGTTCTTC
CASGAGLASNEQFF
>TRBJ1-1|-|TRBV2|-
TGTGCCAGCAGTGAACCCTTCGTGCAGGGGATGAACACTGAAGCTTTCTTT
CASSEPFVQGMNTEAFF
>TRBJ1-5|-|TRBV15|-
TGTGCCACCAGCAGGAGCGGGAACAATCAGCCCCAGCATTTT
CATSRSGNNQPQHF
>TRBJ1-5|-|TRBV6-5|-
TGTGCCAGCCATTTAGGGACACCCAATCAGCCCCAGCATTTT
CASHLGTPNQPQHF
>TRBJ2-1|TRBD2|TRBV19|-
TGTGCCAGTAGTCCACCGGGAGGGCCTCACAATGAGCAGTTCTTC
CASSPPGGPHNEQFF
>TRBJ1-1|TRBD1|TRBV19|-
TGTGCCAGTACAATTAGGCAGGGGGCGAGAGGGAACACTGAAGCTTTCTTT
CASTIRQGARGNTEAFF
>TRBJ2-2|-|TRBV7-9|once
TGTGCCAGCAGCGAGGGGGGGATAGACACCGGGGAGCTGTTTTTT
CASSEGGIDTGELFF
>TRBJ2-7|-|TRBV5-6|-
TGTGCCAGCAGCTCCGTCTACGAGCAGTACTTC
CASSSVYEQYF
>TRBJ2-1|-|TRBV19|-
TGTGCCAGACTCTACAATGAGCAGTTCTTC
CARLYNEQFF
>TRBJ2-6|-|TRBV27|-
TGTGCCAGCAGTTTAGAGGTCAGAGTCTCTGGGGCCAACGTCCTGACTTTC
CASSLEVRVSGANVLTF
>TRBJ2-7|TRBD1|TRBV7-2|-
TGTGCCAGCAGCACGAGACAGGGGTCCAACGAGCAGTACTTC
CASSTRQGSNEQYF
>TRBJ1-1|-|TRBV7-2|few
TGTGCCAGCAGCTTAGGGGTCCAGGGAAAAGCTTTCTTT
CASSLGVQGKAFF
>TRBJ2-1|TRBD2|TRBV28|-
TGTGCCAGCAGTAGAACTAGCGGGAGGGCCATGGATGAGCAGTTCTTC
CASSRTSGRAMDEQFF
>TRBJ2-2|TRBD1|TRBV2|many
TGTGCCAGCAGGGACAGGGGGGTTGACACCGGGGAGCTGTTTTTT
CASRDRGVDTGELFF
>TRBJ1-5|-|TRBV6-5|-
TGTGCCAGCAGTCCGCAAGGGGGTTATCAGCCCCAGCATTTT
CASSPQGGYQPQHF
>TRBJ2-1|TRBD2|TRBV18|-
TGTGCCAGCTCACCCTCGGTAGCGGGAGACAATGAGCAGTTCTTC
CASSPSVAGDNEQFF
>TRBJ2-1|-|TRBV7-6|-
TGTGCCAGCAGCTTAACCGGGACTTCTTACAATGAGCAGTTCTTC
CASSLTGTSYNEQFF
>TRBJ1-4|-|TRBV5-1|-
TGCGCCAGCAGCCGGAGGGGAGGTCCTGCTTCAGAAAAACTGTTTTTT
CASSRRGGPASEKLFF
>TRBJ2-4|-|TRBV19|-
TGTGCCAGTAGTATAGGGAGCGCTACCAAAAACATTCAGTACTTC
CASSIGSATKNIQYF
>TRBJ1-1|TRBD1|TRBV19|-
TGTGCCAGTAGTTTAGCCCACCGGGACAGAGAAGCTTTCTTT
CASSLAHRDREAFF
>TRBJ1-6|-|TRBV7-9|-
TGTGCCAGCAGCTTAGATTCAGATTATTCACCCCTCCACTTT
CASSLDSDYSPLHF
>TRBJ2-1|TRBD2|TRBV27|-
TGTGCCAGCAGACAATCCACGACTAGCGGGAGGGCCGGCAATGAGCAGTTCTTC
CASRQSTTSGRAGNEQFF
>TRBJ2-7|TRBD2|TRBV28|-
TGTGCCAGCAGTTTAAATTTCGGTAGCGGGAGTTCCTACGAGCAGTACTTC
CASSLNFGSGSSYEQYF
>TRBJ2-5|TRBD1|TRBV4-1|few
TGCGCCAGCGGAAACAGGGGCCAAGAGACCCAGTACTTC
CASGNRGQETQYF
>TRBJ1-6|-|TRBV6-5|-
TGTGCCAGCAGCTATCATCGGTCACCCCTCCACTTT
CASSYHRSPLHF
>TRBJ1-2|TRBD1|TRBV5-1|-
TGCGCCAGCAGCCTAAGGGGGCTCGGTGGCTACACCTTC
CASSLRGLGGYTF
>TRBJ2-6|-|TRBV3-1/TRBV3-2|once
TGTGCCAGCAGCCAAGATTTGGCGGCCTCTGGGGCCAACGTCCTGACTTTC
CASSQDLAASGANVLTF